The clone carrying this T cell receptor beta chain is classed as medium-sized. The antigen remains unidentified. The data belong to a study of OX40 agonist ivuxolimab in advanced cancers. Whole-study findings and limits: On average, CD8+ T cells had more expanded clones than CD4+.

The germline CDR1 and CDR2 sequences are SGHAT and FQNNGV. This CDR3 is built from 13 residues. Trimming took off 1 base at V and 7 bases at J, with 8 bases between the two ends. The data were produced by immunoSEQ multiplex PCR, yet TCRdb's version contains in-frame clones alone and is incomplete. Of 5,500 to 7,500 clones in the sample, around three quarters are singletons; the top ten hold 55% to 75%. Autoimmune disease history or systemic immunosuppression excluded patients. The receptor comes from an adult with an advanced solid tumor such as melanoma, head and neck, liver or kidney cancer. Sequenced here: CD4+ or CD8+ T cells sorted from blood, sampled in a trial of the OX40 agonist ivuxolimab. This sequence joins TRBV11-2 and TRBJ1-5; D is ambiguous. The CDR3 region is CASSLGTAQPQHF. In DNA form, the CDR3 reads TGTGCCAGCAGCTTAGGTACAGCCCAGCCCCAGCATTTT.